A single T cell receptor (beta chain) is shown here with its context. The sample belongs to a study of PD-L1 blockade in urothelial cancer. The overall study: Of roughly 30 patients, twenty-five were males with bladder-origin urothelial cancer.

Germline-derived CDR1 and CDR2 are SNHLY and FYNNEI. The CDR3 totals 17 residues. V was clipped by 6 bases and J by 3 bases; unmatched bases: 14. The assay was immunoSEQ multiplex PCR, and TCRdb's table has in-frame clones only and misses some. The sample holds about 88,000 clones, more than 85% seen once. The input for sequencing was PBMCs, taken around atezolizumab (anti-PD-L1) treatment. This clonotype was sampled from a man aged 55 to 69 with urothelial cancer. V usage is TRBV2 and J usage is TRBJ1-5, with 7 bases aligning to TRBD1. CDR3 protein: CASSDPRAGGNNQPQHF. CDR3 coding DNA: TGTGCCAGCAGCGACCCCAGGGCAGGGGGGAACAATCAGCCCCAGCATTTT.